This TCR beta chain stems from a study of T-cell memory formation after mild COVID-19. Via MiXCR, TCRdb re-called the 5' RACE reads, giving one row per CDR3 protein. The sample records over 450,000 distinct CDR3 sequences, 20% being singletons. This clonotype has a count of ten or more. The CDR3 has 12 amino acids. Deletions cut 4 bases from V and 3 bases from J, with 10 bases between. Germline values: CDR1 SQVTM, CDR2 ANQGSEA. The sequence came from an adult woman who had mild COVID-19 (a few samples of this study predate the infection). Cell type and time point are not known. Sequenced input: PBMCs or a T cell subset sorted from them (not recorded which). The J gene is TRBJ2-7, the V gene TRBV29-1, with unresolved D. CDR3 DNA sequence: TGCAGCGTTGCCGGTTCCGGCTACGAGCAGTACTTC. It translates to CSVAGSGYEQYF.